This T cell receptor beta chain came from a study of OX40 agonist ivuxolimab in advanced cancers. For the study in its entirety: Ivuxolimab was an agonistic, fully human IgG2 monoclonal antibody directed against OX40 (CD134), a costimulatory receptor. The dose-escalation cohort was around 83% male with a mean age of approximately 60 years, ranging from roughly 20 to 80. Prior anti-PD-1, anti-PD-L1 or anti-CTLA-4 therapy was permitted, and about 40% of dose-escalation patients had received checkpoint inhibitors. Of the 50 or so patients in dose escalation, about 20 had hepatocellular carcinoma, about 15 had melanoma, 9 had renal cell carcinoma and 9 had head and neck cancer. The purpose of peripheral TCRbeta sequencing was to test whether ivuxolimab changed TCR sequence diversity and led to clonal T-cell expansion. Intravenous ivuxolimab was administered to patients every 2 weeks at six dose levels: 0.01, 0.1, 0.3, 1.5, 3 and 10 mg/kg. The paper reports the monotherapy dose-escalation portion (N = 52 patients) of the phase I ivuxolimab trial. Partial responses were achieved by three dose-escalation patients, of whom one had hepatocellular carcinoma and two had cutaneous melanoma. Broad study findings and their caveats: At doses of 0.1 to 3.0 mg/kg, clonal expansion of both CD4+ and CD8+ T cells in blood was seen between baseline and week 6. The antigen specificity of the peripheral T cells that underwent clonal expansion was not determined. After ivuxolimab, CD8+ T cells had more expanded clones than CD4+ T cells on average. Low levels of normalized T-cell clonal expansion were also seen in some patients who did not respond. Partial responders in the 0.1-3.0 mg/kg groups had among the lowest normalized peripheral clonal expansion, especially among CD8+ T cells.

Trimmed from V: 4 bases; trimmed from J: 5 bases; junction bases lacking a gene match: 10. Reading the germline V gene gives CDR1 SGHDT and CDR2 YYEEEE. The CDR3 numbers 16 residues from cysteine through phenylalanine. The entry retains the CDR3 DNA only, 48 bases that are in frame from base 1. For sequencing of the TCRbeta CDR3 region, genomic DNA was extracted from the sorted cells. The immunoSEQ Assay was used for sequencing of TCRbeta CDR3 regions. The table was pulled from immuneACCESS by TCRdb, which kept in-frame rearrangements only. Such tables lose some clones; where checked, under half of the loss comes from unresolved V genes, and the rest has no known cause. In all, the sample holds tens of thousands of clones, and 86% of those were seen once. Of the sample, 0.55% falls within the top ten clones. Patients with autoimmune disease history or receiving systemic immunosuppression were excluded from the trial. Peripheral blood for TCR sequencing was collected from all dose cohorts at baseline, on cycle 4 day 1, and on cycle 7 day 1. The samples were drawn from a first-in-human, open-label, multicenter phase I dose-escalation trial of ivuxolimab. The trial enrolled adults with locally advanced or metastatic head and neck squamous cell, hepatocellular, melanoma or renal cell carcinoma. Before TCR sequencing, CD4+ T cells and CD8+ T cells from peripheral blood were sorted into separate populations.

About this clone itself: Its antigen is not yet known. Per-nucleotide qualities are absent, and no much larger clonotype sits a single base away.

The source is an adult with an advanced solid tumor such as melanoma, head and neck, liver or kidney cancer. This sample comprised CD4+ or CD8+ T cells sorted from blood, obtained in a trial of the OX40 agonist ivuxolimab. The sequence is built from TRBV5-6 and TRBJ2-5; 11 middle bases align to TRBD1. At the DNA level, the sequence is TGTGCCAGCAGCGAGAAAGGACAGGGGGCTGGTGAGACCCAGTACTTC. Translated, this gives CASSEKGQGAGETQYF.